Sequencing of this TCR beta chain was carried out in a study of a mutant IDH1 vaccine in newly diagnosed glioma. Study-wide background: Eight vaccinations were given in weeks 1, 3, 5, 7, 11, 15, 19 and 23.

This sample's time point: week 5, during vaccination. In the vaccine, a single dose held 300 ug of the mutant IDH1 20-mer peptide, along with topical imiquimod. Comment on this clone: The antigen remains unidentified.

Some clones are missing from TCRdb's copy, which holds only in-frame ones; the method was immunoSEQ multiplex PCR. The sample yields about 58,000 clones, approximately 79% seen once. CDR1 is MRHNA, CDR2 SNTAGT, per germline. J was trimmed by 1 base and V by 7 bases; bases with no gene match: 8. The length of the CDR3 is 16 residues. The sequencing used PBMCs, collected from a glioma patient whose treatment included an IDH1 peptide vaccine. This TCR derives from a woman aged 50 to 65 with glioma. The V gene is TRBV6-4, the J gene TRBJ1-1; 11 bases map to TRBD1. Here the CDR3 DNA reads TGTGCCAGCACCCTAGGACAGGGGGCGCGGAACACTGAAGCTTTCTTT. As protein: CASTLGQGARNTEAFF.